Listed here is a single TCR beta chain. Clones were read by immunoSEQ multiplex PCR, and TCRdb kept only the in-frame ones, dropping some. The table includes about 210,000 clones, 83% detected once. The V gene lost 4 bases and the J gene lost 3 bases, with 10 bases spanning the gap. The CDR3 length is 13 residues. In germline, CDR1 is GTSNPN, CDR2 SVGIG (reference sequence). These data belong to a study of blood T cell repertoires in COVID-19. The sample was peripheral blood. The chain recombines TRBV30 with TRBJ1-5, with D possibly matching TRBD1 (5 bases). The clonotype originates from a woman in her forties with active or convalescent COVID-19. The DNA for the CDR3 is TGTGCCTGGAATCGACAGCCCAATCAGCCCCAGCATTTT. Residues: CAWNRQPNQPQHF.